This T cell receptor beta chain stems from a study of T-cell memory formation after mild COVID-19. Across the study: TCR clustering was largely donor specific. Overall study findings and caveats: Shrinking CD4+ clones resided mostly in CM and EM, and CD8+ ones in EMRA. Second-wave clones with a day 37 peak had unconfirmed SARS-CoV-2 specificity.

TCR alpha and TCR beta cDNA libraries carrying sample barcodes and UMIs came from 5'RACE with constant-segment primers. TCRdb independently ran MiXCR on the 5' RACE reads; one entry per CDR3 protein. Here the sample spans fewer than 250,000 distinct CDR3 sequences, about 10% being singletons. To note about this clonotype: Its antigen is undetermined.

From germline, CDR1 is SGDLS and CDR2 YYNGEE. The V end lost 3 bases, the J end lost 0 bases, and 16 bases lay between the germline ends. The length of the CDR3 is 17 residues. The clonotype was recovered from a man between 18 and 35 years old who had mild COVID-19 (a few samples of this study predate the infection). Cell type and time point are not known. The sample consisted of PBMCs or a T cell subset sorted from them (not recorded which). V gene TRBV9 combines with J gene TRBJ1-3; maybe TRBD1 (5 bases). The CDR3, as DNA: TGTGCCAGCAGCGCGGTAGAACAGGTCTTCTCTGGAAACACCATATATTTT. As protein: CASSAVEQVFSGNTIYF.